The 27 T cell receptor beta chains in this list originate from one sample, sequenced in a study of T cells in Graves' hyperthyroidism and ophthalmopathy. RNA transcripts yielded amplified TCR beta CDR3 regions. HTBI primers were employed in a first-round RT-PCR of the TCR CDR3. TCRdb re-analysed the multiplex PCR reads in MiXCR, keeping a single row per CDR3 protein. This sample has about 350,000 distinct CDR3 sequences, with 12% to 15% found just once. The sample was blood. Receptor source: a woman in her thirties or forties with Graves' ophthalmopathy.

In this sample, this clonotype turned up many times. This sequence joins TRBV6-6 and TRBJ1-2; a possible D gene is TRBD1 (6 bases). V was cut by 2 bases and J by 0 bases, with 25 bases left in between. The CDR3 has 20 amino acids. Germline V lookup: CDR1 MNHNY, CDR2 SVGAGI (reference sequence). The DNA for the CDR3 is TGTGCCAGCAGTTACATCCAACGGACAGAGTTTTCCGGGCCTAACTATGGCTACACCTTC. Translated, it gives CASSYIQRTEFSGPNYGYTF.

This clonotype was seen just once. V and J are TRBV6-1 and TRBJ1-5; D unresolved. The V gene lost 2 bases and the J gene lost 1 base, with 9 bases spanning the gap. The CDR3 length is 15 residues. Per germline, CDR1 MNHNS and CDR2 SASEGT. The CDR3 nucleotides read TGTGCCAGCAGTGAATCCTCTCTCAGCAATCAGCCCCAGCATTTT. It translates to CASSESSLSNQPQHF.

This clonotype was seen at least ten times. This chain uses TRBV6-1 with TRBJ2-3; the D gene is possibly TRBD2 (7 bases). There are 16 residues in the CDR3. Looked up from germline, CDR1 is MNHNS and CDR2 is SASEGT. V was cut by 4 bases and J by 0 bases, with 14 bases left in between. In DNA, the CDR3 is TGTGCCAGCAGTGGTAGGGGGGGGCGGAGCACAGATACGCAGTATTTT. Translation: CASSGRGGRSTDTQYF.

In this sample, this clonotype turned up many times. V usage is TRBV7-6 and J usage is TRBJ2-1, with D perhaps TRBD1 (6 bases). With 4 bases removed from V and 9 bases from J, the gap between germline ends came to 16 bases. CDR3 size: 14 residues. Germline V gene data show CDR1 as SGHVS and CDR2 as FNYEAQ. CDR3 sequence reads: CASSSAYRDAEQFF. The CDR3 bases are TGTGCCAGCAGCTCGGCCTACAGGGACGCTGAGCAGTTCTTC.

This clonotype was observed at least ten times. V is TRBV10-3 and J is TRBJ2-1, with D perhaps being TRBD1 or TRBD2 (5 bases each). From germline, CDR1 is ENHRY and CDR2 SYGVKD. Trimming took off 3 bases at V and 9 bases at J, with 18 bases between the two ends. The CDR3 loop spans 15 amino acids. The CDR3 DNA reads as TGTGCCATCAGTGATGGTGGGGGACGGGGCAGTGAGCAGTTCTTC. Translated, it gives CAISDGGGRGSEQFF.

This clonotype came up a few times. The genes are TRBV19 and TRBJ1-2, with D perhaps matching TRBD1 (5 bases). CDR3 length: 16 residues. Trimming cost V 7 bases and J 2 bases, with 20 bases left between them. Per the germline V gene, CDR1 is LNHDA and CDR2 is SQIVND (reference sequence). CDR3 sequence: CASTPMGQKLNYGYTF. CDR3 nucleotide sequence: TGTGCCAGTACCCCTATGGGGCAGAAATTAAACTATGGCTACACCTTC.

The V call is TRBV13, the J call TRBJ2-7; a weak D match, TRBD2 (5 bases). Looked up from germline, CDR1 is PRHDT and CDR2 is FYEKMQ (reference sequence). V shed 3 bases and J shed 4 bases, with 13 bases lying between them. The CDR3 has 14 residues. The CDR3 DNA follows: TGTGCCAGCAGCTTTGGGCGGGTCGGTTACGAGCAGTACTTC. The encoded protein is CASSFGRVGYEQYF.

This clonotype was picked up many times. J is TRBJ2-3 and V is TRBV29-1; perhaps D is TRBD1 or TRBD2 (7 bases each). The V and J ends lost 4 bases and 5 bases respectively, with 16 bases between them. There are 14 residues in the CDR3. The germline V gene encodes CDR1 SQVTM and CDR2 ANQGSEA. CDR3 residues: CSVANRGGVDTQYF. The CDR3 region has the DNA TGCAGCGTTGCCAACAGGGGAGGGGTAGATACGCAGTATTTT.

There are a few counts of this clonotype. This chain uses TRBV27 with TRBJ2-7, with 12 bases that match TRBD2. Trimming at V came to 3 bases and at J to 1 base, leaving 7 bases not matched to a gene. CDR1 and CDR2 from the germline V gene are MNHEY and SMNVEV (reference sequence). This CDR3 contains 17 residues. CDR3 bases: TGTGCCAGCAGTTTCCTAGCGGGAGGGCCGCGGTCCTACGAGCAGTACTTC. Protein: CASSFLAGGPRSYEQYF.

As for this clonotype: The junction departs from germline at one end; a sequencing error may be responsible. The gene calls are TRBV30 and TRBJ2-7; the match to TRBD2 covers 13 bases. The CDR3 runs to 16 residues. In germline, CDR1 is GTSNPN, CDR2 SVGIG (reference sequence). The CDR3 spells CASSAGTSGTVSEQYF. In DNA, the CDR3 is TGTGCCTCGAGTGCCGGGACTAGCGGGACCGTCTCCGAGCAGTACTTC.

This clonotype was seen at least ten times. The rearrangement uses TRBV5-1 and TRBJ2-1; D unresolved. V was cut by 0 bases and J by 5 bases, with 15 bases left in between. The CDR3 is 16 amino acids. Looked up from germline, CDR1 is SGHRS and CDR2 is YFSETQ. DNA for the CDR3: TGCGCCAGCAGCTTGGCCCCAAGGCCCCAGGACAATGAGCAGTTCTTC. Amino acid sequence: CASSLAPRPQDNEQFF.

CDR3 nucleotide sequence: TGTGCCAGCTCGCCCGGGACTAGCGGGAGTATGGGGCTCTTCTTC. Its protein is CASSPGTSGSMGLFF. V gene TRBV28 combines with J gene TRBJ2-1, with 14 bases matching TRBD2. Germline values: CDR1 MDHEN, CDR2 SYDVKM. Germline trimming cut 8 bases from V and 16 bases from J; bases unmatched to any gene: 16. CDR3 length: 15 residues.

This chain links TRBV4-1 with TRBJ2-7; 11 bases line up with TRBD1. The germline V gene has CDR1 MGHRA and CDR2 YSYEKL. This CDR3 is built from 13 residues. After removal of 5 bases from V and 6 bases from J, the junction contained 3 bases not matched to a gene. This CDR3 is CASSWTGGGEQYF. The CDR3 DNA reads as TGCGCCAGCAGCTGGACAGGGGGCGGCGAGCAGTACTTC.

There are many counts of this clonotype. The CDR3 sequence is CASSFNEGFGAFF. CDR3 DNA: TGTGCCAGCAGTTTCAACGAGGGCTTCGGAGCTTTCTTT. This rearrangement joins TRBV12-3 or TRBV12-4 to TRBJ1-1, with no clear D. Trimming pared 3 bases from V and 10 bases from J, leaving 15 bases between. The CDR3 runs 13 residues.

This clonotype has ten or more counts. The chain joins TRBV19 to TRBJ1-1; no firm D call. Germline CDR1 LNHDA, CDR2 SQIVND (reference sequence). The CDR3 has 13 residues. The ends were cut back, 5 bases at V and 0 bases at J, with 7 bases in the middle. For the CDR3, the DNA is TGTGCCAGTAGTCACGGGGTGAACACTGAAGCTTTCTTT. This translates into CASSHGVNTEAFF.

This sequence joins TRBV5-5 and TRBJ1-2, with 7 bases lining up with TRBD1. The CDR3 runs to 14 residues. V lost 3 bases, J lost 9 bases, and 11 bases stayed unmatched. Germline CDR1 SGHKS, CDR2 YYEKEE (reference sequence). Here the CDR3 DNA reads TGTGCCAGCAGCTCCATAACAGGGGATTATCGCTACACCTTC. This translates into CASSSITGDYRYTF.

In its sample, this clonotype was seen a few times. The genes are TRBV29-1 and TRBJ2-4; 8 bases line up with TRBD2. CDR1 is SQVTM, CDR2 ANQGSEA, per germline. The junction had 8 bases not matched to a gene; V was cut back by 2 bases and J by 5 bases. The CDR3 totals 15 residues. The CDR3 reads CSVESPSGPENIQYF. CDR3 nucleotides: TGCAGCGTTGAAAGTCCTAGCGGGCCGGAAAACATTCAGTACTTC.

This clonotype was observed at least ten times. V gene TRBV11-2 combines with J gene TRBJ2-5; weak D call: TRBD2 (5 bases). From germline, CDR1 is SGHAT and CDR2 FQNNGV. With 6 bases removed from V and 4 bases from J, the gap between germline ends came to 12 bases. The CDR3 covers 13 residues. The CDR3 DNA is TGTGCCAGCAGGGACCTAGGAGGAGAGACCCAGTACTTC. It translates to CASRDLGGETQYF.

The chain has TRBV6-5 and TRBJ2-7; D tentatively reads TRBD1 or TRBD2 (5 bases each). Germline-derived CDR1 and CDR2 are MNHEY and SVGAGI. Trimming removed 0 bases from V and 2 bases from J, with 11 bases in between. The CDR3 has 15 residues. CDR3 nucleotides: TGTGCCAGCAGTTACTCGGGGGTCGTGGCCTACGAGCAGTACTTC. Its translation: CASSYSGVVAYEQYF.

This clonotype was seen a handful of times. The V call is TRBV4-1, the J call TRBJ2-2; possibly TRBD2 for D (5 bases). Trimming shortened V by 2 bases and J by 4 bases, and 14 bases separated the two germline ends. The CDR3 covers 16 residues. Germline CDR1 is MGHRA and CDR2 is YSYEKL. This CDR3 reads CASSQRVLGATGELFF. For the CDR3, the DNA is TGCGCCAGCAGCCAAAGGGTACTAGGAGCCACCGGGGAGCTGTTTTTT.

V and J are TRBV19 and TRBJ2-2; 15 nucleotides agree with TRBD2. This CDR3 is built from 15 residues. Germline V lookup: CDR1 LNHDA, CDR2 SQIVND (reference sequence). After removal of 6 bases from V and 5 bases from J, the junction contained 1 base not matched to a gene. CDR3 bases: TGTGCCAGTAGGGGACTAGCGGGGGGAACCGGGGAGCTGTTTTTT. It translates to CASRGLAGGTGELFF.

This clonotype was seen more than once but under ten times. The gene calls are TRBV7-2 and TRBJ2-7; tentatively, D is TRBD1 (6 bases). V was clipped by 5 bases and J by 5 bases, with 16 bases between them. Germline V lookup: CDR1 SGHTA, CDR2 FQGNSA. The CDR3 runs 14 residues. The CDR3 nucleotides read TGTGCCAGCAGCCCGCAACAGGGACGGGACGAGCAGTACTTC. Translating gives CASSPQQGRDEQYF.

This clonotype was detected many times. The chain joins TRBV10-3 to TRBJ2-2; 7 bases are a match to TRBD1. Trimming cost V 5 bases and J 3 bases; bases outside gene matches: 3. The CDR3 covers 14 residues. Looked up from germline, CDR1 is ENHRY and CDR2 is SYGVKD. CDR3 amino acids: CAISIGGDTGELFF. In nucleotides, the CDR3 is TGTGCCATCAGTATAGGGGGCGACACCGGGGAGCTGTTTTTT.

Of note for this clonotype: This may come from a read error, since a much larger clone is one base off. The rearrangement uses TRBV7-9 and TRBJ2-1; D is unresolved. The CDR3 contains 13 residues. Germline lookup yields CDR1 SEHNR and CDR2 FQNEAQ (reference sequence). The CDR3 reads CAGSFTEYNEQFF. DNA for the CDR3: TGTGCCGGCAGCTTTACAGAGTACAATGAGCAGTTCTTC. Combining the CDR3 with reference TRBV7-9 and TRBJ2-1 gives the whole variable domain DTGVSQNPRHKITKRGQNVTFRCDPISEHNRLYWYRQTLGQGPEFLTYFQNEAQLEKSRLLSDRFSAERPKGSFSTLEIQRTEQGDSAMYLCAGSFTEYNEQFFGPGTRLTVL.

This clonotype came up many times. This CDR3 is CASSDGVAEAFF. CDR3 bases: TGTGCCAGCAGCGATGGTGTAGCAGAAGCTTTCTTT. V is TRBV11-3 and J is TRBJ1-1; D is undetermined. Looked up from germline, CDR1 is SGHNT and CDR2 is YENEEA. Deletions cut 5 bases from V and 8 bases from J, with 12 bases between. The CDR3 has 12 residues.

This clonotype was seen at least ten times. The J gene is TRBJ2-5, the V gene TRBV28, with TRBD2 matching over 14 bases. Per the germline V gene, CDR1 is MDHEN and CDR2 is SYDVKM. After removal of 7 bases from V and 4 bases from J, the junction contained 11 bases not matched to a gene. This CDR3 contains 17 residues. The CDR3 nucleotides read TGTGCCAGCACCTTAGGGACTAGCGGGAGTCTAACAGAGACCCAGTACTTC. Its protein product is CASTLGTSGSLTETQYF.

This chain joins TRBV2 and TRBJ1-5, with 9 nucleotides matching TRBD1. CDR3 length: 14 residues. The germline V gene has CDR1 SNHLY and CDR2 FYNNEI. The J segment lost 7 bases and the V segment lost 3 bases, leaving 4 bases of the junction unmatched. The CDR3 is CASSDTGGRQPQHF. Written as DNA, the CDR3 is TGTGCCAGCAGTGATACAGGGGGCAGGCAGCCCCAGCATTTT. The whole variable domain, remainder taken from reference TRBV2 and TRBJ1-5, is EPEVTQTPSHQVTQMGQEVILRCVPISNHLYFYWYRQILGQKVEFLVSFYNNEISEKSEIFDDQFSVERPDGSNFTLKIRSTKLEDSAMYFCASSDTGGRQPQHFGDGTRLSIL.